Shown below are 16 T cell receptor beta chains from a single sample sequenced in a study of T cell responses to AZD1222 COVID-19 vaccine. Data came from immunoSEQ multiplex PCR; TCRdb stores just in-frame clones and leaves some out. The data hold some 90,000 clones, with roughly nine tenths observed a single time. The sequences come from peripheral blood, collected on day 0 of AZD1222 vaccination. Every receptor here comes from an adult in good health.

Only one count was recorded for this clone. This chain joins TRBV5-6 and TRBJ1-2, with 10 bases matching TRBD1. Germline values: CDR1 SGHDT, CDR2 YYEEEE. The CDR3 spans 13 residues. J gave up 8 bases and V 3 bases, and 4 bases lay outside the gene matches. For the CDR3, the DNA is TGTGCCAGCAGCTCCCGGGACAGGGGAGGCTACACCTTC. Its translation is CASSSRDRGGYTF.

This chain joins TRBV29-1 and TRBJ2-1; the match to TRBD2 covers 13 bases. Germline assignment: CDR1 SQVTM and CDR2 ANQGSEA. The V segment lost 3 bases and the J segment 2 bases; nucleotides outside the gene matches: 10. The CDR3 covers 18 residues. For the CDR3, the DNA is TGCAGCGTTGACCGGGGACTAGCGGGAAGGGGCCCCTACAATGAGCAGTTCTTC. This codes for CSVDRGLAGRGPYNEQFF.

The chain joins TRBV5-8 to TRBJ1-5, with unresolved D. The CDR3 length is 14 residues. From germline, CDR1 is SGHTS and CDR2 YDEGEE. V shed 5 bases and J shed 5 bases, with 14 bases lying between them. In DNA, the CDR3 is TGTGCCAGCAGTACCGACATTGGAGATCAGCCCCAGCATTTT. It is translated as CASSTDIGDQPQHF.

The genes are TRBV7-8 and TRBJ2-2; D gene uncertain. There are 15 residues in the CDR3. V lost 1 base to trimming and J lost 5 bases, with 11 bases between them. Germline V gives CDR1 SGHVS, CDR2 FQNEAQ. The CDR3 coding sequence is TGTGCCAGCAGCTTAGTTGAGTCGGGTACCGGGGAGCTGTTTTTT. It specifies CASSLVESGTGELFF.

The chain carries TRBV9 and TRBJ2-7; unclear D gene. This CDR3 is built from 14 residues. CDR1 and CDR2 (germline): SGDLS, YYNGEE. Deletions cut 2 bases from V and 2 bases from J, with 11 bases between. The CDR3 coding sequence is TGTGCCAGCAGCGTTGGACCTACCACCTACGAGCAGTACTTC. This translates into CASSVGPTTYEQYF.

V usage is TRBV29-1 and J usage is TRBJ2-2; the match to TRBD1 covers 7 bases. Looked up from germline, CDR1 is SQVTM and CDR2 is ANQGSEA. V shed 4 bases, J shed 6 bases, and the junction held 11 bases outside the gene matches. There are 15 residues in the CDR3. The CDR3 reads CSVGTGATQAGELFF. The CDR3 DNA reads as TGCAGCGTTGGCACAGGGGCGACCCAAGCCGGGGAGCTGTTTTTT.

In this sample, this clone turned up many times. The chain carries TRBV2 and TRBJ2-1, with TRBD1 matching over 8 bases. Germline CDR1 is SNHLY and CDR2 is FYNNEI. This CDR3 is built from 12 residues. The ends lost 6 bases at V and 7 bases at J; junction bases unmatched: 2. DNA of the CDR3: TGTGCCAGCAGGGACAGGGTTAATGAGCAGTTCTTC. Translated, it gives CASRDRVNEQFF.

The CDR3 bases are TGTGCCAGTAGTCTGAGGACTAGCGGGAGGGAGACCCAGTACTTC. It encodes CASSLRTSGRETQYF. V gene TRBV19 combines with J gene TRBJ2-5; 14 bases align to TRBD2. The J segment lost 5 bases and the V segment lost 5 bases, leaving 4 bases of the junction unmatched. The germline CDR1 and CDR2 sequences are LNHDA and SQIVND (reference sequence). This CDR3 spans 15 amino acids.

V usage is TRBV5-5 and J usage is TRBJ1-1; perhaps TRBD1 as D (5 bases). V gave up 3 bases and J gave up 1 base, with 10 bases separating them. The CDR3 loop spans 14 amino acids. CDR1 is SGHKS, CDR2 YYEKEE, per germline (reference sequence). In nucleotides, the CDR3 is TGTGCCAGCAGCTCGGGACCCGCGAACACTGAAGCTTTCTTT. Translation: CASSSGPANTEAFF. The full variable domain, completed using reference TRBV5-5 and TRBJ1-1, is DAGVTQSPTHLIKTRGQQVTLRCSPISGHKSVSWYQQVLGQGPQFIFQYYEKEERGRGNFPDRFSARQFPNYSSELNVNALLLGDSALYLCASSSGPANTEAFFGQGTRLTVV.

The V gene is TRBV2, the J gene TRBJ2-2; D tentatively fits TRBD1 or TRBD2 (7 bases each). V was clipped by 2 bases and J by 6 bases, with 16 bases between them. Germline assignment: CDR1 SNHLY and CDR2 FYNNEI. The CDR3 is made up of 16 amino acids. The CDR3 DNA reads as TGTGCCAGCAGTGAATGGCGGCAGGGGGGGGCCGGGGAGCTGTTTTTT. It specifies CASSEWRQGGAGELFF. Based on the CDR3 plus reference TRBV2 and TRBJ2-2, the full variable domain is EPEVTQTPSHQVTQMGQEVILRCVPISNHLYFYWYRQILGQKVEFLVSFYNNEISEKSEIFDDQFSVERPDGSNFTLKIRSTKLEDSAMYFCASSEWRQGGAGELFFGEGSRLTVL.

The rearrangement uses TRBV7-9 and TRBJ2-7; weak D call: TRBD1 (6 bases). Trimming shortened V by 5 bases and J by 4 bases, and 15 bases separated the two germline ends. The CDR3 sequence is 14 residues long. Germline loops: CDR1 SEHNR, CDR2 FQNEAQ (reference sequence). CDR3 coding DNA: TGTGCCAGCAGCCCCGGGACACCGAATTACGAGCAGTACTTC. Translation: CASSPGTPNYEQYF.

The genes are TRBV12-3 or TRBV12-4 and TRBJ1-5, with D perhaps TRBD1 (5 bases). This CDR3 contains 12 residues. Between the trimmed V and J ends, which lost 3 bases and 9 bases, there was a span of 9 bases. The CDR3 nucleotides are TGTGCCAGCAGTTTGGGGGTGTTGCCCCAGCATTTT. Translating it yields CASSLGVLPQHF.

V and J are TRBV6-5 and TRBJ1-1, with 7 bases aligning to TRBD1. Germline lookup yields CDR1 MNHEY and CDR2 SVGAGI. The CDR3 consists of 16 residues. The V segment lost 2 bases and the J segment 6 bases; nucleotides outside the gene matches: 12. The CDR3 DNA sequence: TGTGCCAGCAGTTACGGTTGGACAGGAGATCTTTCTGAAGCTTTCTTT. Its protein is CASSYGWTGDLSEAFF.

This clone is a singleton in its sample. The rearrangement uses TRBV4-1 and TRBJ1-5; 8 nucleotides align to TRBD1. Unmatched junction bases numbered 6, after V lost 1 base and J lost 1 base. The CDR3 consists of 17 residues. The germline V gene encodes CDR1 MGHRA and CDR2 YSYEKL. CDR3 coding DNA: TGCGCCAGCAGCCAAGGCCTCACAGGGGGAAGCAATCAGCCCCAGCATTTT. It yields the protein CASSQGLTGGSNQPQHF.

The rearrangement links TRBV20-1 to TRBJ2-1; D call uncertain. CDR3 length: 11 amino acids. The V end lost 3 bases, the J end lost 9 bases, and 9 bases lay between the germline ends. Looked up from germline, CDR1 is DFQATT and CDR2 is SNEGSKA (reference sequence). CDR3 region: CSARLGVEQFF. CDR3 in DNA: TGCAGTGCTAGGCTTGGTGTTGAGCAGTTCTTC.

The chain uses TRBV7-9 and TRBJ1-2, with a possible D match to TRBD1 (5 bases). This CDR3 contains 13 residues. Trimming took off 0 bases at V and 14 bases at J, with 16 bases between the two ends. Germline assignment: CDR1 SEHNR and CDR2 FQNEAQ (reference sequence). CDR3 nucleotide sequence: TGTGCCAGCAGCTTAGCGGGAGATGTGGGGACTACCTTC. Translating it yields CASSLAGDVGTTF.